These 13 T cell receptor beta chains originate from one sample sequenced in a study of shared clonotypes between healthy human individuals. Profiled with immunoSEQ multiplex PCR; TCRdb holds only in-frame clones, not every one. This table has approximately 1.4 million clones, around 98% appearing once. The sample was naive CD4+ T cells sorted from blood. Indicated subset: CD45RA+ positively selected. The receptors shown here come from a man in his thirties or forties in good health.

V usage is TRBV5-1 and J usage is TRBJ1-4, with TRBD1 as a possible D gene (5 bases). The V gene's germline CDR1 is SGHRS and CDR2 YFSETQ. The CDR3 extends over 15 amino acids. V gave up 2 bases and J gave up 5 bases, with 13 bases separating them. CDR3 region: CASSFLPGSNEKLFF. CDR3 in DNA: TGCGCCAGCAGCTTTCTCCCAGGGTCGAATGAAAAACTGTTTTTT. Drawing the rest from reference TRBV5-1 and TRBJ1-4, the complete variable domain is KAGVTQTPRYLIKTRGQQVTLSCSPISGHRSVSWYQQTPGQGLQFLFEYFSETQRNKGNFPGRFSGRQFSNSRSEMNVSTLELGDSALYLCASSFLPGSNEKLFFGSGTQLSVL.

The chain carries TRBV5-1 and TRBJ2-2, with TRBD1 matching over 8 bases. The CDR3 runs to 15 residues. Germline-derived CDR1 and CDR2 are SGHRS and YFSETQ. V lost 4 bases, J lost 2 bases, and 4 bases stayed unmatched. The CDR3 coding sequence is TGCGCCAGCAGCAATGACAGGGGCAACACCGGGGAGCTGTTTTTT. Translation: CASSNDRGNTGELFF.

The chain joins TRBV11-2 to TRBJ2-3; TRBD2 aligns across 15 bases. This CDR3 region has 18 residues. The V gene's germline CDR1 is SGHAT and CDR2 FQNNGV. Losses at the gene ends were 3 bases for V and 3 bases for J; bases not matched to a gene: 7. CDR3 sequence (DNA): TGTGCCAGCAGCTTTACCTCGGGGACTAGCGGGAGGACAGATACGCAGTATTTT. This encodes CASSFTSGTSGRTDTQYF.

The chain combines TRBV5-1 with TRBJ2-7; 15 bases are a match to TRBD2. Germline assignment: CDR1 SGHRS and CDR2 YFSETQ. The CDR3 covers 15 residues. J gave up 6 bases and V 4 bases, and 5 bases lay outside the gene matches. The DNA of the CDR3 is TGCGCCAGCAGCGAGCCGGGACTAGCGGGAGGCGAGCAGTACTTC. This codes for CASSEPGLAGGEQYF.

The V gene is TRBV5-1, the J gene TRBJ2-1, with 12 bases lining up with TRBD2. Germline values: CDR1 SGHRS, CDR2 YFSETQ. The CDR3 spans 17 residues. The V and J ends lost 0 bases and 4 bases, in that order; junction bases with no gene match: 5. The CDR3 DNA sequence: TGCGCCAGCAGCTTGGTACTAGCGGGAGGAGCTTACAATGAGCAGTTCTTC. Translating gives CASSLVLAGGAYNEQFF.

The rearrangement joins TRBV5-1 to TRBJ2-1; D may be TRBD2 (6 bases). Trimming took off 4 bases at V and 3 bases at J, with 14 bases between the two ends. The CDR3 length is 15 residues. CDR1 and CDR2 from the germline V gene are SGHRS and YFSETQ. Here the CDR3 reads CASSRNREDYNEQFF. CDR3 in DNA: TGCGCCAGCAGCAGGAATAGGGAGGACTACAATGAGCAGTTCTTC. Full variable domain (outside the CDR3, taken from reference TRBV5-1 and TRBJ2-1): KAGVTQTPRYLIKTRGQQVTLSCSPISGHRSVSWYQQTPGQGLQFLFEYFSETQRNKGNFPGRFSGRQFSNSRSEMNVSTLELGDSALYLCASSRNREDYNEQFFGPGTRLTVL.

The V and J genes are TRBV5-4 and TRBJ2-1; 12 nucleotides agree with TRBD2. The V gene end was trimmed by 1 base and the J gene end by 8 bases; junction bases not matched to a gene: 7. The germline CDR1 and CDR2 sequences are SGHNT and YYREEE (reference sequence). This CDR3 contains 16 residues. CDR3 in DNA: TGTGCCAGCAGCTTGTTGGCTAGCGGGAGGGCCGATGAGCAGTTCTTC. The encoded protein is CASSLLASGRADEQFF.

Regarding this clone: The same CDR3 can be traced to other DNA sequences in this sample. V usage is TRBV6-5 and J usage is TRBJ2-7, with D perhaps matching TRBD1 (6 bases). This CDR3 has 11 amino acids. Germline values: CDR1 MNHEY, CDR2 SVGAGI. V gave up 7 bases and J gave up 4 bases, with 8 bases separating them. CDR3 protein: CASTQGYEQYF. The DNA of the CDR3 is TGTGCCAGCACTCAGGGGTACGAGCAGTACTTC.

The chain joins TRBV18 to TRBJ2-1; no definite D call. The germline V gene has CDR1 KGHSH and CDR2 LQKENI. The CDR3 runs 14 residues. Trimming took off 0 bases at V and 4 bases at J, with 7 bases between the two ends. The CDR3 DNA sequence: TGTGCCAGCTCACCACCGCGAGTGTACAATGAGCAGTTCTTC. Protein sequence: CASSPPRVYNEQFF.

This sequence joins TRBV11-3 and TRBJ2-3; D not certain. Germline-derived CDR1 and CDR2 are SGHNT and YENEEA. V was pared by 5 bases and J by 5 bases, with 11 bases between. The CDR3 covers 13 residues. DNA for the CDR3: TGTGCCAGCAGCCTCTACAGAGGAGATACGCAGTATTTT. Its translation is CASSLYRGDTQYF. Filled out from reference TRBV11-3 and TRBJ2-3, the complete variable domain reads EAGVVQSPRYKIIEKKQPVAFWCNPISGHNTLYWYLQNLGQGPELLIRYENEEAVDDSQLPKDRFSAERLKGVDSTLKIQPAELGDSAVYLCASSLYRGDTQYFGPGTRLTVL.

About this clone itself: This CDR3 is also generated by other DNA sequences in the sample. The V and J genes are TRBV5-1 and TRBJ2-3, with D hard to call. Germline loops: CDR1 SGHRS, CDR2 YFSETQ. The CDR3 has 14 residues. V was pared by 2 bases and J by 0 bases, with 7 bases between. CDR3 coding DNA: TGCGCCAGCAGCTTAACGACTAGCACAGATACGCAGTATTTT. Translating it yields CASSLTTSTDTQYF.

This rearrangement joins TRBV2 to TRBJ2-4, with TRBD1 identical over 7 bases. The CDR3 sequence is 15 residues long. Unmatched junction bases numbered 10, after V lost 5 bases and J lost 6 bases. Looked up from germline, CDR1 is SNHLY and CDR2 is FYNNEI. In DNA form, the CDR3 reads TGTGCCAGCAGTACCTCCCGGACAGGAGGAAACATTCAGTACTTC. Amino acid sequence: CASSTSRTGGNIQYF.

The chain combines TRBV2 with TRBJ2-7; D gene unclear. Trimming cost V 7 bases and J 6 bases, with 10 bases left between them. The CDR3 is 11 residues long. The V gene's germline CDR1 is SNHLY and CDR2 FYNNEI. CDR3 region: CASTLSGEQYF. In nucleotides, the CDR3 is TGTGCCAGCACCCTTTCCGGCGAGCAGTACTTC.